This entry lists 3 T cell receptor beta chains sequenced from one sample in a study of shared clonotypes between healthy human individuals. TCRdb keeps only in-frame clones here, not all; method: immunoSEQ multiplex PCR. The table has about 690,000 clones, about nine tenths seen once. Material for sequencing was memory CD8+ T cells from PBMCs. Subset meaning: CD45RO+ cells pooled with CCR7-negative TemRA cells. These TCRs come from a man younger than 30 in good health. Some clones in this sample may be carry-over from other donors' samples.

In nucleotides, the CDR3 is TGTGCCAGCACGGCCCCTGGGGAGACCCAGTACTTC. Its translation: CASTAPGETQYF. The chain has TRBV27 and TRBJ2-5; D unclear. The CDR3 loop spans 12 amino acids. Deletions cut 7 bases from V and 5 bases from J, with 11 bases between. CDR1 MNHEY and CDR2 SMNVEV come from the germline V gene (reference sequence).

V and J are TRBV2 and TRBJ2-3; 11 nucleotides match TRBD2. V dropped 1 base and J dropped 4; count of bases not matched to a gene: 7. Germline loops: CDR1 SNHLY, CDR2 FYNNEI. This CDR3 has 17 amino acids. The CDR3 DNA follows: TGTGCCAGCAGTGAAGGGACTAGCGGGTGGTGGGCAGATACGCAGTATTTT. Translated, it gives CASSEGTSGWWADTQYF. The full variable domain, completed using reference TRBV2 and TRBJ2-3, is EPEVTQTPSHQVTQMGQEVILRCVPISNHLYFYWYRQILGQKVEFLVSFYNNEISEKSEIFDDQFSVERPDGSNFTLKIRSTKLEDSAMYFCASSEGTSGWWADTQYFGPGTRLTVL.

J is TRBJ2-7 and V is TRBV5-1; 9 nucleotides match TRBD1. V shed 4 bases, J shed 0 bases, and the junction held 11 bases outside the gene matches. Per the germline V gene, CDR1 is SGHRS and CDR2 is YFSETQ. The CDR3 consists of 17 residues. DNA of the CDR3: TGCGCCAGCAGCCTCACCGGGACAGGGCTCCTCTCCTACGAGCAGTACTTC. Translated, it gives CASSLTGTGLLSYEQYF.